The 15 T cell receptor beta chains given below trace back to one sample, sequenced in a study of OX40 agonist ivuxolimab in advanced cancers. Sequenced by immunoSEQ multiplex PCR; TCRdb stores in-frame clones only, minus some. Found here are more than 50,000 clones, 65% to 90% of them singletons; the top ten hold 0.55%. This specimen was CD4+ or CD8+ T cells sorted from blood, taken in a trial of the OX40 agonist ivuxolimab. These receptors all stem from an adult with an advanced solid tumor such as melanoma, head and neck, liver or kidney cancer.

This chain uses TRBV5-6 with TRBJ2-7, with D perhaps assigned TRBD1 or TRBD2 (6 bases each). The CDR3 runs to 15 residues. Germline CDR1 reads SGHDT; CDR2 reads YYEEEE. V gave up 1 base and J gave up 0 bases, with 11 bases separating them. As DNA, the CDR3 is TGTGCCAGCAGCTTGATCCCGGGGGCCTCCTACGAGCAGTACTTC. This translates into CASSLIPGASYEQYF.

The chain carries TRBV6-5 and TRBJ2-5, with 8 bases matching TRBD2. CDR1 is MNHEY, CDR2 SVGAGI, per germline. The CDR3 runs to 13 residues. Unmatched junction bases numbered 3, after V lost 5 bases and J lost 4 bases. The CDR3 region has the DNA TGTGCCAGCAGTACGGGGGGGCCAGAGACCCAGTACTTC. It translates to CASSTGGPETQYF.

This chain joins TRBV7-2 and TRBJ2-7; TRBD2 matches 10 bases. The CDR3 length is 16 residues. Per germline, CDR1 SGHTA and CDR2 FQGNSA. The junction had 2 bases not matched to a gene; V was cut back by 0 bases and J by 0 bases. The DNA of the CDR3 is TGTGCCAGCAGCTTAGCGTTAGCGGGGGGCTCCTACGAGCAGTACTTC. Translation gives CASSLALAGGSYEQYF. Drawing the rest from reference TRBV7-2 and TRBJ2-7, the complete variable domain is GAGVSQSPSNKVTEKGKDVELRCDPISGHTALYWYRQSLGQGLEFLIYFQGNSAPDKSGLPSDRFSAERTGGSVSTLTIQRTQQEDSAVYLCASSLALAGGSYEQYFGPGTRLTVT.

The chain carries TRBV10-3 and TRBJ2-1, with 11 nucleotides matching TRBD2. V was pared by 6 bases and J by 4 bases, with 5 bases of the junction left unmatched. Per the germline V gene, CDR1 is ENHRY and CDR2 is SYGVKD. This CDR3 is built from 15 residues. The CDR3: CAIRGGLAAYNEQFF. As DNA, the CDR3 is TGTGCCATCAGAGGGGGACTAGCGGCTTACAATGAGCAGTTCTTC.

The rearrangement uses TRBV5-6 and TRBJ2-7; D gene unclear. The CDR3 is made up of 12 amino acids. Deletions cut 1 base from V and 3 bases from J, with 5 bases between. Germline V gene data show CDR1 as SGHDT and CDR2 as YYEEEE. The CDR3 protein is CASSLRVYEQYF. The CDR3 DNA reads as TGTGCCAGCAGCTTGAGGGTCTACGAGCAGTACTTC.

The chain uses TRBV5-1 and TRBJ2-6, with TRBD1 identical over 9 bases. Germline loops: CDR1 SGHRS, CDR2 YFSETQ. Losses at the gene ends were 2 bases for V and 2 bases for J; bases not matched to a gene: 2. The CDR3 runs to 16 residues. CDR3 bases: TGCGCCAGCAGCTTACAGGGGGCCACTGGGGCCAACGTCCTGACTTTC. Protein product: CASSLQGATGANVLTF.

This chain uses TRBV7-2 with TRBJ2-3, with D tentatively TRBD1 (5 bases). Germline CDR1 and CDR2: SGHTA and FQGNSA. The CDR3 has 15 amino acids. Trimming left V 5 bases short and J 0 bases short, with 12 bases between. CDR3 amino acids: CASSQDRISTDTQYF. CDR3 DNA sequence: TGTGCCAGCAGCCAAGACAGAATCAGCACAGATACGCAGTATTTT.

This sequence joins TRBV5-1 and TRBJ1-4; D is perhaps TRBD1 (5 bases). The CDR3 extends over 15 amino acids. V lost 1 base and J lost 3, with 10 bases in between. The germline gives CDR1 SGHRS, CDR2 YFSETQ. CDR3 protein: CASSLTAGSNEKLFF. For the CDR3, the DNA is TGCGCCAGCAGCTTGACGGCAGGGTCTAATGAAAAACTGTTTTTT. The full variable domain, rest sourced from reference TRBV5-1 and TRBJ1-4, is KAGVTQTPRYLIKTRGQQVTLSCSPISGHRSVSWYQQTPGQGLQFLFEYFSETQRNKGNFPGRFSGRQFSNSRSEMNVSTLELGDSALYLCASSLTAGSNEKLFFGSGTQLSVL.

The J gene is TRBJ2-3, the V gene TRBV7-2; TRBD2 matches 14 bases. Germline V CDR1 and CDR2: SGHTA, FQGNSA. V gave up 3 bases and J gave up 3 bases; unmatched junction bases: 8. The CDR3 sequence is 18 residues long. In nucleotides, the CDR3 is TGTGCCAGCAGCTTGGGGACTAGCGGGAGAGGTTTGACAGATACGCAGTATTTT. Its translation: CASSLGTSGRGLTDTQYF. Using reference TRBV7-2 and TRBJ2-3 for the parts outside the CDR3, the full variable domain is GAGVSQSPSNKVTEKGKDVELRCDPISGHTALYWYRQSLGQGLEFLIYFQGNSAPDKSGLPSDRFSAERTGGSVSTLTIQRTQQEDSAVYLCASSLGTSGRGLTDTQYFGPGTRLTVL.

This clone appeared once. The gene calls are TRBV7-6 and TRBJ2-3; 7 bases are shared with TRBD2. Germline lookup yields CDR1 SGHVS and CDR2 FNYEAQ. The J segment lost 6 bases and the V segment lost 0 bases, leaving 6 bases of the junction unmatched. CDR3 length: 15 amino acids. CDR3 protein: CASSLARRGGDTQYF. In DNA, the CDR3 is TGTGCCAGCAGCTTAGCGAGGCGGGGAGGGGATACGCAGTATTTT.

This clone occurred once. V usage is TRBV10-2 and J usage is TRBJ2-7; no firm D call. The CDR3 has 14 amino acids. V dropped 8 bases and J dropped 3 bases, with 17 bases sitting between them. In germline, CDR1 is WSHSY, CDR2 SAAADI. CDR3 nucleotides: TGCGCCAGCGATGATCGACCCATTGGCTACGAGCAGTACTTC. Its protein is CASDDRPIGYEQYF.

The rearrangement uses TRBV7-8 and TRBJ1-4; no definite D call. Germline assignment: CDR1 SGHVS and CDR2 FQNEAQ. V lost 1 base and J lost 8, with 8 bases in between. This CDR3 is built from 13 residues. CDR3 sequence (DNA): TGTGCCAGCAGCTTAGGGGAGGCCGAAAAACTGTTTTTT. It encodes CASSLGEAEKLFF.

J is TRBJ2-3 and V is TRBV28, with 15 bases lining up with TRBD2. V dropped 5 bases and J dropped 9; count of bases not matched to a gene: 21. This CDR3 comprises 20 residues. Germline loops: CDR1 MDHEN, CDR2 SYDVKM. The CDR3 sequence is CASSPGLAGGRQVSQSTQYF. As DNA, the CDR3 is TGTGCCAGCAGTCCGGGACTAGCGGGAGGACGTCAGGTGTCGCAGAGCACGCAGTATTTT. The full variable domain, rest sourced from reference TRBV28 and TRBJ2-3, is DVKVTQSSRYLVKRTGEKVFLECVQDMDHENMFWYRQDPGLGLRLIYFSYDVKMKEKGDIPEGYSVSREKKERFSLILESASTNQTSMYLCASSPGLAGGRQVSQSTQYFGPGTRLTVL.

The V call is TRBV29-1, the J call TRBJ1-1; D not certain. The ends were cut back, 4 bases at V and 5 bases at J, with 11 bases in the middle. Germline V gives CDR1 SQVTM, CDR2 ANQGSEA. The CDR3 contains 12 residues. The CDR3 region is CSVGHLGTEAFF. DNA of the CDR3: TGCAGCGTTGGACATCTTGGGACTGAAGCTTTCTTT.

This chain uses TRBV4-1 with TRBJ2-5, with TRBD1 matching over 11 bases. The CDR3 has 16 residues. Germline lookup yields CDR1 MGHRA and CDR2 YSYEKL. V lost 1 base to trimming and J lost 4 bases; unmatched junction nucleotides: 5. CDR3 nucleotide sequence: TGCGCCAGCAGCCAAGTTATGGACAGGGGGCTAGAGACCCAGTACTTC. As protein: CASSQVMDRGLETQYF.